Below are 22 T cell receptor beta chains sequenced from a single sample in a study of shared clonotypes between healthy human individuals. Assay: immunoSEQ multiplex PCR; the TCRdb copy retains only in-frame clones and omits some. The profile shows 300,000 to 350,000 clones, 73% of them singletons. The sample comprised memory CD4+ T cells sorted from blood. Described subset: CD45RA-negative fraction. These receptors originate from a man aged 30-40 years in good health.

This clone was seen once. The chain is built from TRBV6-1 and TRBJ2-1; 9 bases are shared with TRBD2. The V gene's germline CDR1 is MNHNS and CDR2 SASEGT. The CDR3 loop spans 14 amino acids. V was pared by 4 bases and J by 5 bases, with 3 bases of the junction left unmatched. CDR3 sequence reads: CASSVGLANNEQFF. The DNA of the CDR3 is TGTGCCAGCAGTGTCGGACTAGCGAACAATGAGCAGTTCTTC.

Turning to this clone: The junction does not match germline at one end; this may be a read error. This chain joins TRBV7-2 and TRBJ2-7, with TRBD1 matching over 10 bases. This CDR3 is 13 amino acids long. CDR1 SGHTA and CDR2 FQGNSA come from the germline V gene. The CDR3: CASSPSPGTGELF. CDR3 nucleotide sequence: TGTGCCAGCAGCCCTTCTCCCGGGACAGGGGAACTCTTC.

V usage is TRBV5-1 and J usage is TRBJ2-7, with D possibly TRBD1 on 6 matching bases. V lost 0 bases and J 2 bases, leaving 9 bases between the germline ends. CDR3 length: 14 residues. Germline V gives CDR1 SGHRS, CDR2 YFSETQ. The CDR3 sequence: CASSLGDTAYEQYF. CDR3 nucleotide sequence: TGCGCCAGCAGCTTGGGGGACACTGCCTACGAGCAGTACTTC.

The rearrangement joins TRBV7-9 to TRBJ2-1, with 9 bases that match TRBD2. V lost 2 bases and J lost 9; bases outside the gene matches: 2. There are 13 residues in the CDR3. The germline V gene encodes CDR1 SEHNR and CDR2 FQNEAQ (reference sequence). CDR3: CASSLLREGEQFF. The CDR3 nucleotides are TGTGCCAGCAGCTTATTGCGGGAGGGTGAGCAGTTCTTC.

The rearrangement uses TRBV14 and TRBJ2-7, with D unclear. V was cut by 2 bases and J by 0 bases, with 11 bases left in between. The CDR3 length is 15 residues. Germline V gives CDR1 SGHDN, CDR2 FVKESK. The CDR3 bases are TGTGCCAGCAGCCAATCGGGCCCGACCTCCTACGAGCAGTACTTC. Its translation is CASSQSGPTSYEQYF.

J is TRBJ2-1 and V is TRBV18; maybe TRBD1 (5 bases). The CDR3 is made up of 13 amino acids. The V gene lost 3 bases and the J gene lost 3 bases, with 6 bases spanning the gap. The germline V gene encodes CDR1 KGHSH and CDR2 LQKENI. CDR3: CASSPRDYNEQFF. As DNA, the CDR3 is TGTGCCAGCTCACCCAGGGACTACAATGAGCAGTTCTTC.

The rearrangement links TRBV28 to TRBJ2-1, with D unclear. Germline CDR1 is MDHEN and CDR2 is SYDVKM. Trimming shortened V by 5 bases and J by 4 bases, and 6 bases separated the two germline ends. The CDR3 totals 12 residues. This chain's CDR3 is CASSTNYNEQFF. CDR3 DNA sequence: TGTGCCAGCAGTACAAATTACAATGAGCAGTTCTTC.

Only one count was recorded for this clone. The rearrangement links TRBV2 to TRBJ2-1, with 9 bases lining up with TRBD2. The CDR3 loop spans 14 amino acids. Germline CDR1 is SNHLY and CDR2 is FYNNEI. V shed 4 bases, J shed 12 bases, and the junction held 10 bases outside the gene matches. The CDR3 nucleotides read TGTGCCAGCAGTGGACTAGCGGTTCTCACGGGGCAGTTCTTC. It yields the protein CASSGLAVLTGQFF.

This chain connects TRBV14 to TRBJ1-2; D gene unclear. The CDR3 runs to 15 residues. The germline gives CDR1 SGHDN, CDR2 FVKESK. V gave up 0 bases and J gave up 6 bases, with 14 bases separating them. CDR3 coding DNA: TGTGCCAGCAGCCAAGATTTATGGGTGGAGGATGGCTACACCTTC. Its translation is CASSQDLWVEDGYTF.

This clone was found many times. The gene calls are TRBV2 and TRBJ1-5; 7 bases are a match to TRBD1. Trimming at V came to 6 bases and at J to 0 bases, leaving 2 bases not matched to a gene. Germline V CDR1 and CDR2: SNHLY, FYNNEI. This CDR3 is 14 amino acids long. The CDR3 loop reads CASRGQFSNQPQHF. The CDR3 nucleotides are TGTGCCAGCAGGGGACAGTTTAGCAATCAGCCCCAGCATTTT.

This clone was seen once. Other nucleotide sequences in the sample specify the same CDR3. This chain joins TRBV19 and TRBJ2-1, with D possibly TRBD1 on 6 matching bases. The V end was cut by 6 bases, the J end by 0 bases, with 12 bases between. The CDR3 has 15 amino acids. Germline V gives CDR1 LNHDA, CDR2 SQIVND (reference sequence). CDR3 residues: CASRTDRSSYNEQFF. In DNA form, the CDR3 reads TGTGCCAGTAGAACCGACAGGAGCTCCTACAATGAGCAGTTCTTC.

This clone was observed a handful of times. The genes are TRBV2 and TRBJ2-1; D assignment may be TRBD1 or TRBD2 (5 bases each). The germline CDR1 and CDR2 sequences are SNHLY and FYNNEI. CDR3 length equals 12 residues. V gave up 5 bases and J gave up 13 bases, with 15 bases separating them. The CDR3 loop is CASSPSGPLQFF. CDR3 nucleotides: TGTGCCAGCAGTCCCTCGGGACCACTCCAGTTCTTC.

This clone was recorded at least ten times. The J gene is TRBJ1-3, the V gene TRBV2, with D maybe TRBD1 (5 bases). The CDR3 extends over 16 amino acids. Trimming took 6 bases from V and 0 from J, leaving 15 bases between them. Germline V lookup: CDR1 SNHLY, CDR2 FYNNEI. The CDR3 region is CASRVGTAISGNTIYF. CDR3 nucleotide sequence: TGTGCCAGCAGGGTTGGGACGGCCATCTCTGGAAACACCATATATTTT. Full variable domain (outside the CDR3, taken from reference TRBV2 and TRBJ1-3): EPEVTQTPSHQVTQMGQEVILRCVPISNHLYFYWYRQILGQKVEFLVSFYNNEISEKSEIFDDQFSVERPDGSNFTLKIRSTKLEDSAMYFCASRVGTAISGNTIYFGEGSWLTVV.

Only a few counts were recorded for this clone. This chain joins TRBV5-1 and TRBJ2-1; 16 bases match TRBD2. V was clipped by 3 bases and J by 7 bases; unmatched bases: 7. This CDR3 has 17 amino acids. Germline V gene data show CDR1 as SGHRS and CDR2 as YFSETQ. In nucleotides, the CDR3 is TGCGCCAGCAGCTCCGGGACTAGCGGGAGGGGACTGAATGAGCAGTTCTTC. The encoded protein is CASSSGTSGRGLNEQFF.

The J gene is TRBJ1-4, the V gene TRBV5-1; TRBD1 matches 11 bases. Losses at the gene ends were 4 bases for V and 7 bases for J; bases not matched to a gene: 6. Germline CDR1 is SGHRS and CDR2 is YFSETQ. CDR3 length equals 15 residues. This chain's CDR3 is CASSGGTGGSEKLFF. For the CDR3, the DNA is TGCGCCAGCAGCGGAGGGACAGGGGGAAGTGAAAAACTGTTTTTT.

This CDR3 is CASSQGSSSGIGATGELFF. The CDR3 DNA reads as TGCGCCAGCAGCCAAGGCTCCTCTAGCGGGATTGGAGCTACCGGGGAGCTGTTTTTT. The V and J genes are TRBV4-3 and TRBJ2-2, with 9 nucleotides matching TRBD2. Germline CDR1 is LGHNA and CDR2 is YSLEER. Trimming at V came to 1 base and at J to 5 bases, leaving 14 bases not matched to a gene. This CDR3 is built from 19 residues.

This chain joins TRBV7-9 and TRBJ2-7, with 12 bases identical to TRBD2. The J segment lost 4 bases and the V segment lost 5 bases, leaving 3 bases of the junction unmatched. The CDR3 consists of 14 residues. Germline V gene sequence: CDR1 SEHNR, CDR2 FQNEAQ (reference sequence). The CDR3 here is CASSVLAGGYEQYF. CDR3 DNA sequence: TGTGCCAGCAGCGTGCTAGCGGGAGGGTACGAGCAGTACTTC. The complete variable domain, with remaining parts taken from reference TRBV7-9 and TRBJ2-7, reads DTGVSQNPRHKITKRGQNVTFRCDPISEHNRLYWYRQTLGQGPEFLTYFQNEAQLEKSRLLSDRFSAERPKGSFSTLEIQRTEQGDSAMYLCASSVLAGGYEQYFGPGTRLTVT.

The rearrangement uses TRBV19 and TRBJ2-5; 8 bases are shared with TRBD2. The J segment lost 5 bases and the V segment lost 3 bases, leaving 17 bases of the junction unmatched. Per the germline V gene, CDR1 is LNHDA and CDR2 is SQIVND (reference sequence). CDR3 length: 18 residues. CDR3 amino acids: CASSMRFPGRAPLETQYF. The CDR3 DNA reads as TGTGCCAGTAGTATGAGGTTTCCCGGGAGGGCCCCTTTGGAGACCCAGTACTTC.

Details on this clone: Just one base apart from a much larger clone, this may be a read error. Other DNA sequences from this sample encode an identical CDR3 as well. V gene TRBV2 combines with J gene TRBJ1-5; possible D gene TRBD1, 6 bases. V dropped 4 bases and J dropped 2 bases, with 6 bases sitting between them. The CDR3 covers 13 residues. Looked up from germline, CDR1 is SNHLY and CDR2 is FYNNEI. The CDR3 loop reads CASSGQGNQPQHF. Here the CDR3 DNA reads TGTGCCAGCAGTGGACAGGGCAATCAGCCCCAGCATTTT.

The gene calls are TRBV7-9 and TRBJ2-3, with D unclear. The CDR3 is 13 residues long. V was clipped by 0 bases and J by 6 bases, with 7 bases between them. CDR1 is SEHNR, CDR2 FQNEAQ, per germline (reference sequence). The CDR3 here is CASSLAMADTQYF. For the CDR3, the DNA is TGTGCCAGCAGCTTAGCGATGGCGGATACGCAGTATTTT.

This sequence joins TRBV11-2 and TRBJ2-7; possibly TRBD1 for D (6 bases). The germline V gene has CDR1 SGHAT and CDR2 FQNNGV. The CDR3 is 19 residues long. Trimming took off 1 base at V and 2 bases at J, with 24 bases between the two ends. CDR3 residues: CASSLAANHGHRVTYEQYF. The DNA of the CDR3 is TGTGCCAGCAGCTTAGCCGCCAACCACGGGCACAGGGTAACCTACGAGCAGTACTTC.

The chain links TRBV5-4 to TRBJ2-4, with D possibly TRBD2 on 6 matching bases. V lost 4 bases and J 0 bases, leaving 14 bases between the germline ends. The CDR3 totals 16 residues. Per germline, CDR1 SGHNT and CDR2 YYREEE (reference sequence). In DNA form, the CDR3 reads TGTGCCAGCAGCCTTCCCCGGGAGCAAGCCAAAAACATTCAGTACTTC. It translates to CASSLPREQAKNIQYF. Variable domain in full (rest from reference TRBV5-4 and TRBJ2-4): ETGVTQSPTHLIKTRGQQVTLRCSSQSGHNTVSWYQQALGQGPQFIFQYYREEENGRGNFPPRFSGLQFPNYSSELNVNALELDDSALYLCASSLPREQAKNIQYFGAGTRLSVL.